Listed here are 18 T cell receptor beta chains from one sample, sequenced in a study of T cells in Graves' hyperthyroidism and ophthalmopathy. RNA transcripts provided the source from which TCR beta CDR3 regions were amplified. HTBI primers were used for first-round RT-PCR of the TCR CDR3. TCRdb re-called the multiplex PCR reads with MiXCR, one entry per CDR3 protein. The sample lists some 700,000 distinct CDR3 sequences, 17% occurring once. The sequenced material came from blood. Receptor source: a man aged 45-60 years with Graves' hyperthyroidism.

This clonotype was seen ten or more times. V is TRBV28 and J is TRBJ2-2, with 7 bases matching TRBD2. CDR1 and CDR2 from the germline V gene are MDHEN and SYDVKM. The CDR3 runs 15 residues. Trimming at V came to 6 bases and at J to 5 bases, leaving 9 bases not matched to a gene. The CDR3: CASRTGGEGTGELFF. The CDR3 DNA sequence: TGTGCCAGCAGAACGGGGGGAGAGGGTACCGGGGAGCTGTTTTTT.

This chain joins TRBV6-2 or TRBV6-3 and TRBJ2-1; D gene unclear. V lost 0 bases and J 4 bases, leaving 7 bases between the germline ends. The CDR3 has 14 residues. Per germline, CDR1 MNHEY and CDR2 SVGEGT. The CDR3 sequence is CASSYSTRYNEQFF. CDR3 sequence (DNA): TGTGCCAGCAGTTACTCGACTCGGTACAATGAGCAGTTCTTC.

A remark on this clonotype: A much more abundant neighbour one base away suggests this may be a read error. The chain employs TRBV28 and TRBJ2-7, with 9 bases lining up with TRBD2. The CDR3 is made up of 15 amino acids. V was pared by 7 bases and J by 4 bases, with 11 bases of the junction left unmatched. CDR1 is MDHEN, CDR2 SYDVKM, per germline. CDR3 nucleotides: TGTGCCAGCAACCCAGGCGGGGGGGCCGAATACGAGCAGTACTTC. It translates to CASNPGGGAEYEQYF.

This clonotype appeared a few times. The chain uses TRBV27 and TRBJ2-7; 9 bases are shared with TRBD2. Germline CDR1 reads MNHEY; CDR2 reads SMNVEV (reference sequence). The CDR3 sequence is 15 residues long. Trimming at V came to 2 bases and at J to 2 bases, leaving 4 bases not matched to a gene. The CDR3 spells CASSLVTSGPYEQYF. The CDR3 coding sequence is TGTGCCAGCAGTTTAGTGACTAGCGGCCCCTACGAGCAGTACTTC.

This clonotype has more than one count but fewer than ten. This chain's CDR3 is CASSPRAGGFHTGELFF. As DNA, the CDR3 is TGTGCCAGCAGCCCCCGAGCAGGCGGATTCCACACCGGGGAGCTGTTTTTT. The rearrangement joins TRBV13 to TRBJ2-2; D not resolved. The CDR3 extends over 17 amino acids. The germline V gene encodes CDR1 PRHDT and CDR2 FYEKMQ (reference sequence). V gave up 5 bases and J gave up 3 bases, with 19 bases separating them.

This clonotype was counted a few times. V gene TRBV19 combines with J gene TRBJ1-1; perhaps TRBD1 as D (5 bases). The CDR3 length is 14 residues. Germline lookup yields CDR1 LNHDA and CDR2 SQIVND (reference sequence). V dropped 7 bases and J dropped 1 base, with 13 bases sitting between them. The CDR3 nucleotides read TGTGCCAGTAATGCGGGGGTTCGGAACACTGAAGCTTTCTTT. Translation gives CASNAGVRNTEAFF.

This clonotype was seen at least ten times. This chain uses TRBV7-8 with TRBJ2-1, with D perhaps assigned TRBD1 or TRBD2 (5 bases each). The CDR3 consists of 11 residues. V gave up 4 bases and J gave up 9 bases, with 7 bases separating them. Germline V gene data show CDR1 as SGHVS and CDR2 as FQNEAQ. The CDR3 sequence is CASSSRGEQFF. CDR3 in DNA: TGTGCCAGCAGCTCGAGGGGTGAGCAGTTCTTC.

This clonotype appeared many times. The rearrangement joins TRBV28 to TRBJ2-3, with 12 bases aligning to TRBD2. Germline CDR1 is MDHEN and CDR2 is SYDVKM. This CDR3 has 19 amino acids. The ends lost 2 bases at V and 5 bases at J; junction bases unmatched: 14. The CDR3 DNA reads as TGTGCCAGCAGTTTAATCGGGGCTAGCGGGAGGGCCTCGAAAGATACGCAGTATTTT. Protein sequence: CASSLIGASGRASKDTQYF.

This clonotype was seen ten or more times. The chain joins TRBV9 to TRBJ2-3; TRBD2 agrees at 10 bases. The J segment lost 1 base and the V segment lost 7 bases, leaving 3 bases of the junction unmatched. The length of the CDR3 is 14 residues. Germline assignment: CDR1 SGDLS and CDR2 YYNGEE. The CDR3, as DNA: TGTGCCAGCGAAGCGGGAGGGGGCACAGATACGCAGTATTTT. It is translated as CASEAGGGTDTQYF.

The chain uses TRBV3-1 and TRBJ2-5; 9 nucleotides line up with TRBD1. The CDR3 is made up of 15 amino acids. The J segment lost 5 bases and the V segment lost 1 base, leaving 5 bases of the junction unmatched. CDR1 and CDR2 (germline): LGHDT, YNNKEL (reference sequence). CDR3 DNA sequence: TGTGCCAGCAGCCAAGGGGGACAGGGTTGGGAGACCCAGTACTTC. Amino acid sequence: CASSQGGQGWETQYF.

In this sample, this clonotype turned up many times. The chain joins TRBV6-1 to TRBJ2-7; 8 positions agree with TRBD1. J was trimmed by 2 bases and V by 6 bases; bases with no gene match: 12. Germline CDR1 is MNHNS and CDR2 is SASEGT. This CDR3 spans 16 amino acids. In DNA, the CDR3 is TGTGCCAGCAGCTCAGGACAGGGTCAATTTGCCTACGAGCAGTACTTC. It codes for CASSSGQGQFAYEQYF.

The rearrangement links TRBV6-2 or TRBV6-3 to TRBJ2-3; D is unresolved. CDR3 length equals 17 residues. The ends were cut back, 0 bases at V and 1 base at J, with 14 bases in the middle. The germline CDR1 and CDR2 sequences are MNHEY and SVGEGT. CDR3 region: CASSYSSFGFGTDTQYF. The DNA for the CDR3 is TGTGCCAGCAGTTACTCGAGTTTTGGGTTCGGCACAGATACGCAGTATTTT.

This clonotype was found many times. The V call is TRBV7-8, the J call TRBJ2-4; D is unclear. This CDR3 region has 14 residues. Trimming left V 1 base short and J 8 bases short, with 12 bases between. The V gene's germline CDR1 is SGHVS and CDR2 FQNEAQ. The CDR3 sequence: CASSLDGGWDIQYF. The CDR3 DNA reads as TGTGCCAGCAGCTTAGACGGCGGCTGGGACATTCAGTACTTC.

The chain carries TRBV9 and TRBJ1-3, with no clear D. Trimming pared 0 bases from V and 0 bases from J, leaving 13 bases between. This CDR3 region has 17 residues. Germline CDR1 and CDR2: SGDLS and YYNGEE. CDR3 protein: CASSVDGRRGSGNTIYF. In nucleotides, the CDR3 is TGTGCCAGCAGCGTAGATGGACGGCGAGGCTCTGGAAACACCATATATTTT.

V usage is TRBV28 and J usage is TRBJ2-7; 7 nucleotides agree with TRBD1. From germline, CDR1 is MDHEN and CDR2 SYDVKM. The CDR3 spans 15 residues. The V gene end was trimmed by 5 bases and the J gene end by 0 bases; junction bases not matched to a gene: 7. DNA for the CDR3: TGTGCCAGCAGTCTGCGACAGGGCCTCTCCTACGAGCAGTACTTC. Translating it yields CASSLRQGLSYEQYF. The entire variable domain, with the rest obtained from reference TRBV28 and TRBJ2-7, is as follows: DVKVTQSSRYLVKRTGEKVFLECVQDMDHENMFWYRQDPGLGLRLIYFSYDVKMKEKGDIPEGYSVSREKKERFSLILESASTNQTSMYLCASSLRQGLSYEQYFGPGTRLTVT.

This clonotype was counted at least ten times. The rearrangement uses TRBV27 and TRBJ1-6; no firm D call. The CDR3 loop spans 13 amino acids. The germline CDR1 and CDR2 sequences are MNHEY and SMNVEV (reference sequence). Trimming cost V 3 bases and J 9 bases, with 9 bases left between them. CDR3 sequence reads: CASSLGRGSPLHF. The CDR3, as DNA: TGTGCCAGCAGTTTGGGTCGGGGTTCACCCCTCCACTTT.

This clonotype was observed many times. This chain uses TRBV28 with TRBJ2-5; TRBD1 or TRBD2 may be the D gene (5 bases each). This CDR3 region has 15 residues. CDR1 is MDHEN and CDR2 is SYDVKM in the germline V gene. The ends were cut back, 3 bases at V and 4 bases at J, with 15 bases in the middle. CDR3 amino acids: CASSFTQGPGETQYF. CDR3 DNA sequence: TGTGCCAGCAGTTTTACCCAGGGACCCGGAGAGACCCAGTACTTC.

This clonotype showed up many times. The chain's CDR3 is CASSFRRTGPLGYTF. The CDR3 DNA sequence: TGTGCCAGCAGTTTTAGGAGGACAGGGCCTCTTGGCTACACCTTC. The chain couples TRBV12-3 or TRBV12-4 to TRBJ1-2; TRBD1 matches at 8 bases. The ends lost 3 bases at V and 7 bases at J; junction bases unmatched: 10. CDR3 length: 15 amino acids.